Shown below are 25 T cell receptor beta chains from a single sample sequenced in a study of T cells in Graves' hyperthyroidism and ophthalmopathy. Amplification targeted TCR beta CDR3 regions from RNA transcripts. When the TCR CDR3 underwent first-round RT-PCR, the HTBI primer set was used. TCRdb re-called the multiplex PCR reads through MiXCR, storing one row per CDR3 protein. The sample lists 600,000 to 700,000 distinct CDR3 sequences, about 15% seen once, with 3.5% to 4.5% in the top ten. The sequenced material came from blood. The receptors stem from a woman aged 40 to 50 with Graves' ophthalmopathy.

This rearrangement joins TRBV18 to TRBJ1-6; 7 bases match TRBD1. Germline V gene data show CDR1 as KGHSH and CDR2 as LQKENI. The CDR3 consists of 16 residues. V shed 3 bases, J shed 8 bases, and the junction held 10 bases outside the gene matches. The CDR3 DNA reads as TGTGCCAGCTCACCCTTCCAAGAGGGGGCGGATTCACCCCTCCACTTT. It specifies CASSPFQEGADSPLHF.

The sample holds a few counts of this clonotype. The chain links TRBV19 to TRBJ1-6; the D gene is possibly TRBD1 (6 bases). From germline, CDR1 is LNHDA and CDR2 SQIVND (reference sequence). V lost 7 bases to trimming and J lost 4 bases, with 14 bases between them. CDR3 length: 15 amino acids. CDR3 in amino acids: CASTGGQSYNSPLHF. The CDR3 nucleotides read TGTGCCAGTACCGGAGGACAGTCTTATAATTCACCCCTCCACTTT.

This clonotype was observed at least ten times. The gene calls are TRBV7-9 and TRBJ2-5; D tentatively reads TRBD1 or TRBD2 (5 bases each). Germline lookup yields CDR1 SEHNR and CDR2 FQNEAQ (reference sequence). CDR3 length: 15 amino acids. V was shortened by 5 bases and J by 5 bases, with 18 bases between the two germline ends. The CDR3 coding sequence is TGTGCCAGCAGCCCCGCAGGGAGTGGGGTTGAGACCCAGTACTTC. Protein: CASSPAGSGVETQYF.

This clonotype showed up many times. The rearrangement uses TRBV6-5 and TRBJ2-7; 9 bases are a match to TRBD1. Germline V gives CDR1 MNHEY, CDR2 SVGAGI. CDR3 length: 15 residues. V was pared by 5 bases and J by 6 bases, with 11 bases of the junction left unmatched. The CDR3 DNA sequence: TGTGCCAGCAGTAGATCGGGACAGGGTTCCGGCGAGCAGTACTTC. Translation gives CASSRSGQGSGEQYF.

The chain is built from TRBV12-3 or TRBV12-4 and TRBJ1-1, with D uncertain. The CDR3 runs 14 residues. Trimming stripped 5 bases from V and 8 bases from J, with 18 bases between. CDR3 DNA: TGTGCCAGCAGTCCCATCGGCCTAAACCCCGAAGCTTTCTTT. Encoded protein: CASSPIGLNPEAFF.

This clonotype turned up a few times. The chain carries TRBV2 and TRBJ2-7, with 11 positions matching TRBD2. Germline assignment: CDR1 SNHLY and CDR2 FYNNEI. There are 15 residues in the CDR3. Trimming removed 8 bases from V and 3 bases from J; junction bases left unmatched: 9. In DNA form, the CDR3 reads TGTGCCAGCCAAACCGTAGCGGGAGGGTTCTACGAGCAGTACTTC. Translating gives CASQTVAGGFYEQYF.

As for this clonotype: A read error may be the cause here, since a much bigger clone is one base away. The CDR3 coding sequence is TGTGCCAGCAGTTACTCGGCGACCGGACTAACGAACACTGAAGCTTTCTTT. Its protein is CASSYSATGLTNTEAFF. The chain joins TRBV6-2 or TRBV6-3 to TRBJ1-1, with D unresolved. The germline V gene has CDR1 MNHEY and CDR2 SVGEGT. V was trimmed by 0 bases and J by 1 base, leaving 15 bases between them. The CDR3 is made up of 17 amino acids.

This clonotype was picked up many times. The gene calls are TRBV4-2 and TRBJ1-1, with 8 bases aligning to TRBD1. The V gene end was trimmed by 1 base and the J gene end by 5 bases; junction bases not matched to a gene: 6. The V gene's germline CDR1 is LGHNA and CDR2 YNFKEQ. This CDR3 has 15 amino acids. The CDR3 reads CASSQGQGADTEAFF. The DNA for the CDR3 is TGTGCCAGCAGCCAAGGGCAGGGGGCTGATACTGAAGCTTTCTTT.

The V call is TRBV6-2 or TRBV6-3, the J call TRBJ2-6, with TRBD2 identical over 7 bases. The trim removed 4 bases at V and 2 bases at J, leaving 5 bases unmatched. The CDR3 runs to 16 residues. Germline V gene sequence: CDR1 MNHEY, CDR2 SVGEGT. CDR3 sequence (DNA): TGTGCCAGCAGTTCTGCTGGGGGGGCTGGGGCCAACGTCCTGACTTTC. This translates into CASSSAGGAGANVLTF.

This clonotype was seen at least ten times. This chain connects TRBV6-2 or TRBV6-3 to TRBJ2-4; the match to TRBD1 covers 9 bases. Germline CDR1 MNHEY, CDR2 SVGEGT. This CDR3 has 15 residues. V lost 3 bases, J lost 4 bases, and 4 bases stayed unmatched. CDR3 amino acids: CASSYGGQGKNIQYF. CDR3 DNA sequence: TGTGCCAGCAGTTATGGTGGACAGGGGAAAAACATTCAGTACTTC.

This clonotype was observed at least ten times. The chain joins TRBV12-3 or TRBV12-4 to TRBJ1-6; no definite D call. V was cut by 6 bases and J by 7 bases, with 10 bases left in between. This CDR3 region has 13 residues. The CDR3 region has the DNA TGTGCCAGCAGACTCATGGGGAATTCACCCCTCCACTTT. Amino acid sequence: CASRLMGNSPLHF.

There are many counts of this clonotype. V is TRBV12-3 or TRBV12-4 and J is TRBJ2-2; 10 nucleotides line up with TRBD2. Trimming removed 5 bases from V and 5 bases from J; junction bases left unmatched: 8. This CDR3 is 16 amino acids long. CDR3 residues: CASSGWLAGETGELFF. In DNA form, the CDR3 reads TGTGCCAGCAGTGGGTGGCTAGCGGGAGAGACCGGGGAGCTGTTTTTT.

The J gene is TRBJ2-2, the V gene TRBV3-1; D might be TRBD2 (7 bases). Per the germline V gene, CDR1 is LGHDT and CDR2 is YNNKEL (reference sequence). This CDR3 contains 16 residues. The germline V and J ends were trimmed by 1 base and 3 bases, with 12 bases remaining between them. In DNA form, the CDR3 reads TGTGCCAGCAGCCAAGCTGTGGGGGGGCACACCGGGGAGCTGTTTTTT. This sequence encodes CASSQAVGGHTGELFF.

This clonotype was seen at least ten times. J is TRBJ2-7 and V is TRBV7-8; the D is unclear. This CDR3 region has 14 residues. CDR1 SGHVS and CDR2 FQNEAQ come from the germline V gene. The V gene lost 7 bases and the J gene lost 1 base, with 14 bases spanning the gap. CDR3 in amino acids: CASTFQIGSYEQYF. DNA of the CDR3: TGTGCCAGCACCTTCCAAATCGGTTCCTACGAGCAGTACTTC.

This clonotype was counted ten times or more. V usage is TRBV6-1 and J usage is TRBJ1-1; 7 nucleotides agree with TRBD1. Germline V gene data show CDR1 as MNHNS and CDR2 as SASEGT. CDR3 length: 15 residues. Trimming at V came to 5 bases and at J to 2 bases, leaving 8 bases not matched to a gene. CDR3 protein: CASSITGELNTEAFF. Here the CDR3 DNA reads TGTGCCAGCAGTATCACAGGGGAATTAAACACTGAAGCTTTCTTT.

The V call is TRBV12-3 or TRBV12-4, the J call TRBJ2-5, with 10 bases that match TRBD1. After removal of 4 bases from V and 9 bases from J, the junction contained 8 bases not matched to a gene. The length of the CDR3 is 14 residues. The CDR3 DNA is TGTGCCAGCAGTTCCCGGGACAGGGGCCTCTCCCAGTACTTC. This gives the protein CASSSRDRGLSQYF.

This chain links TRBV27 with TRBJ2-7; TRBD1 matches at 9 bases. Germline lookup yields CDR1 MNHEY and CDR2 SMNVEV (reference sequence). The CDR3 consists of 16 residues. J gave up 1 base and V 6 bases, and 10 bases lay outside the gene matches. The CDR3 region is CASSPPGQGTSYEQYF. The DNA of the CDR3 is TGTGCCAGCAGCCCGCCGGGACAGGGAACTTCCTACGAGCAGTACTTC.

The chain recombines TRBV20-1 with TRBJ2-6; D is ambiguous. There are 14 residues in the CDR3. The germline gives CDR1 DFQATT, CDR2 SNEGSKA (reference sequence). Trimming left V 2 bases short and J 0 bases short, with 5 bases between. The CDR3 loop is CSARRSSGANVLTF. CDR3 coding DNA: TGCAGTGCTAGACGGAGCTCTGGGGCCAACGTCCTGACTTTC.

In this sample, this clonotype turned up a few times. The CDR3 nucleotides are TGTGCCAGCAGTTACAGGGAAAGCTCCTACGAGCAGTACTTC. It codes for CASSYRESSYEQYF. The chain links TRBV6-2 or TRBV6-3 to TRBJ2-7; D is undetermined. V was cut by 2 bases and J by 0 bases, with 8 bases left in between. Germline lookup yields CDR1 MNHEY and CDR2 SVGEGT. CDR3 size: 14 residues.

This clonotype has at least ten counts. The chain links TRBV20-1 to TRBJ2-7; D assignment may be TRBD1 or TRBD2 (5 bases each). V gave up 6 bases and J gave up 1 base, with 10 bases separating them. The CDR3 has 12 residues. From germline, CDR1 is DFQATT and CDR2 SNEGSKA (reference sequence). As DNA, the CDR3 is TGCAGTGCAGGGGAGAAATCCTACGAGCAGTACTTC. Protein: CSAGEKSYEQYF.

The V gene is TRBV5-4, the J gene TRBJ1-1, with TRBD1 identical over 10 bases. V was pared by 2 bases and J by 7 bases, with 5 bases of the junction left unmatched. Looked up from germline, CDR1 is SGHNT and CDR2 is YYREEE (reference sequence). The CDR3 is 14 amino acids. CDR3 nucleotide sequence: TGTGCCAGCAGCTTAGACAGGGGGCAAAGTGAAGCTTTCTTT. Translation gives CASSLDRGQSEAFF.

This clonotype came up once. The chain links TRBV29-1 to TRBJ2-5; tentatively, D is TRBD1 (5 bases). The V gene's germline CDR1 is SQVTM and CDR2 ANQGSEA. Trimming left V 4 bases short and J 4 bases short, with 13 bases between. This CDR3 region has 13 residues. For the CDR3, the DNA is TGCAGCGTTGTAGCAGGGATAGGAGAGACCCAGTACTTC. It specifies CSVVAGIGETQYF. The entire variable domain, with the rest obtained from reference TRBV29-1 and TRBJ2-5, is as follows: SAVISQKPSRDICQRGTSLTIQCQVDSQVTMMFWYRQQPGQSLTLIATANQGSEATYESGFVIDKFPISRPNLTFSTLTVSNMSPEDSSIYLCSVVAGIGETQYFGPGTRLLVL.

This clonotype was counted a single time. V is TRBV29-1 and J is TRBJ2-7, with 10 nucleotides matching TRBD1. CDR1 and CDR2 from the germline V gene are SQVTM and ANQGSEA. V was clipped by 7 bases and J by 5 bases; unmatched bases: 11. The CDR3 runs 14 residues. In DNA form, the CDR3 reads TGCAGCGCCGGCGGTGGGGACAGGGGTCACGAGCAGTACTTC. It codes for CSAGGGDRGHEQYF.

The chain combines TRBV12-3 or TRBV12-4 with TRBJ2-2, with 7 bases that match TRBD2. V gave up 9 bases and J gave up 2 bases; unmatched junction bases: 9. This CDR3 is 15 amino acids long. CDR3 region: CASTRRGLNTGELFF. Written as DNA, the CDR3 is TGTGCCAGTACGAGACGGGGACTAAACACCGGGGAGCTGTTTTTT.

V and J are TRBV5-6 and TRBJ2-7; 14 bases map to TRBD2. The length of the CDR3 is 19 residues. Germline CDR1 reads SGHDT; CDR2 reads YYEEEE. The J segment lost 2 bases and the V segment lost 4 bases, leaving 14 bases of the junction unmatched. The CDR3 DNA sequence: TGTGCCAGCAGCGGAGGACTAGCGGGAGGAGGAAATCTTCCCTACGAGCAGTACTTC. It encodes CASSGGLAGGGNLPYEQYF.